These 20 T cell receptor beta chains were sequenced from one sample in a study of T-cell memory formation after mild COVID-19. TCRdb used MiXCR to reprocess the 5' RACE reads, holding one entry per CDR3 protein. The sample includes roughly 350,000 distinct CDR3 sequences, under 25% seen only once; the top ten take roughly an eighth. Sequenced material: PBMCs or a T cell subset sorted from them (not recorded which). These receptors all stem from an adult woman who had mild COVID-19 (a few samples of this study predate the infection). Cell type and time point are not known.

The chain has TRBV5-4 and TRBJ2-3; 10 positions match TRBD2. CDR3 length: 17 residues. CDR1 is SGHNT and CDR2 is YYREEE in the germline V gene (reference sequence). V lost 2 bases, J lost 1 base, and 7 bases stayed unmatched. CDR3 in DNA: TGTGCCAGCAGCTTTGGGATCGGGACTAGCGGCACAGATACGCAGTATTTT. Encoded protein: CASSFGIGTSGTDTQYF.

The chain has TRBV15 and TRBJ2-5, with 7 positions matching TRBD2. With V trimmed by 0 bases and J by 5 bases, 3 bases remained unmatched. The length of the CDR3 is 14 residues. The germline V gene has CDR1 LNHNV and CDR2 YYDKDF (reference sequence). In DNA form, the CDR3 reads TGTGCCACCAGCAGAGATTGGGAGGGGGAGACCCAGTACTTC. Amino acid sequence: CATSRDWEGETQYF.

This clonotype came up a few times. This chain connects TRBV12-3 or TRBV12-4 to TRBJ2-1; unclear D gene. Deletions cut 5 bases from V and 0 bases from J, with 8 bases between. This CDR3 is 14 amino acids long. This CDR3 reads CASSQPSSYNEQFF. In DNA form, the CDR3 reads TGTGCCAGCAGTCAACCCAGCTCCTACAATGAGCAGTTCTTC.

DNA of the CDR3: TGTGCCAGCAGCGAACCGGGACACCCCTATGGCTACACCTTC. Amino acids: CASSEPGHPYGYTF. The rearrangement links TRBV2 to TRBJ1-2; D may be TRBD1 (6 bases). V was trimmed by 6 bases and J by 4 bases, leaving 15 bases between them. The germline V gene has CDR1 SNHLY and CDR2 FYNNEI. The CDR3 consists of 14 residues.

The gene calls are TRBV4-1 and TRBJ2-7; TRBD1 agrees at 7 bases. Germline CDR1 reads MGHRA; CDR2 reads YSYEKL. Trimming cost V 4 bases and J 4 bases; bases outside gene matches: 10. CDR3 size: 15 residues. The CDR3 is CASSPASGQSYEQYF. CDR3 DNA sequence: TGCGCCAGCAGCCCGGCTTCGGGACAGAGTTACGAGCAGTACTTC.

The chain uses TRBV20-1 and TRBJ2-5; D call uncertain. Per the germline V gene, CDR1 is DFQATT and CDR2 is SNEGSKA (reference sequence). V shed 0 bases and J shed 2 bases, with 10 bases lying between them. This CDR3 spans 14 amino acids. The CDR3 spells CSARDPLRQETQYF. In DNA form, the CDR3 reads TGCAGTGCTAGAGATCCCTTACGTCAAGAGACCCAGTACTTC.

This sequence joins TRBV3-1 and TRBJ2-6, with a possible D match to TRBD2 (6 bases). Germline CDR1 and CDR2: LGHDT and YNNKEL (reference sequence). V dropped 3 bases and J dropped 4 bases, with 10 bases sitting between them. This CDR3 has 15 residues. The DNA of the CDR3 is TGTGCCAGCAGCCACAGGAGCGGGGGGGCCAACGTCCTGACTTTC. Amino acids: CASSHRSGGANVLTF.

CDR3 amino acids: CASSITSFPTGELFF. CDR3 bases: TGTGCCAGCAGCATCACTAGCTTCCCCACCGGGGAGCTGTTTTTT. The chain combines TRBV7-9 with TRBJ2-2; the D gene is possibly TRBD2 (6 bases). CDR1 is SEHNR and CDR2 is FQNEAQ in the germline V gene (reference sequence). The CDR3 is made up of 15 amino acids. Deletions cut 5 bases from V and 4 bases from J, with 14 bases between.

This clonotype was observed a handful of times. The genes are TRBV27 and TRBJ1-2, with D hard to call. The CDR3 spans 13 residues. V lost 2 bases and J lost 8, with 12 bases in between. Germline loops: CDR1 MNHEY, CDR2 SMNVEV (reference sequence). This CDR3 reads CASSLNGRLGYTF. The CDR3 nucleotides read TGTGCCAGCAGTTTAAACGGTCGCCTGGGCTACACCTTC.

The chain combines TRBV9 with TRBJ1-1; D may be TRBD1 (6 bases). Germline CDR1 and CDR2: SGDLS and YYNGEE. The CDR3 loop spans 14 amino acids. V lost 4 bases and J 6 bases, leaving 16 bases between the germline ends. CDR3 DNA: TGTGCCAGCAGCCCCGGGGGGCGCGTCTCTGAAGCTTTCTTT. This gives the protein CASSPGGRVSEAFF.

This chain connects TRBV7-9 to TRBJ2-2; the match to TRBD1 covers 10 bases. V lost 5 bases to trimming and J lost 3 bases; unmatched junction nucleotides: 12. Germline CDR1 reads SEHNR; CDR2 reads FQNEAQ (reference sequence). The CDR3 is 18 amino acids. Here the CDR3 DNA reads TGTGCCAGCAGCCAAGACCCGGGACAGGGGTCTCACACCGGGGAGCTGTTTTTT. Amino acids: CASSQDPGQGSHTGELFF.

This clonotype was counted only a few times. The CDR3 DNA is TGCGCCAGCAGCTTTCGGGCAGGGGGCAGCACAGATACGCAGTATTTT. Protein product: CASSFRAGGSTDTQYF. The chain has TRBV5-1 and TRBJ2-3, with TRBD1 matching over 8 bases. Germline loops: CDR1 SGHRS, CDR2 YFSETQ. This CDR3 has 16 residues. With V trimmed by 2 bases and J by 0 bases, 5 bases remained unmatched.

The CDR3 loop reads CSARANTYNQPQHF. The CDR3 DNA sequence: TGCAGTGCTAGAGCTAACACGTACAATCAGCCCCAGCATTTT. V is TRBV20-1 and J is TRBJ1-5, with no clear D. The CDR3 extends over 14 amino acids. Germline CDR1 reads DFQATT; CDR2 reads SNEGSKA (reference sequence). V was cut by 1 base and J by 3 bases, with 10 bases left in between.

The V and J genes are TRBV3-1 and TRBJ2-7, with D perhaps TRBD1 (5 bases). The CDR3 loop spans 15 amino acids. Trimming stripped 5 bases from V and 4 bases from J, with 18 bases between. The germline V gene encodes CDR1 LGHDT and CDR2 YNNKEL (reference sequence). The CDR3 DNA follows: TGTGCCAGCAGCGAAGGGGCGTCGTTCGGTTACGAGCAGTACTTC. The encoded protein is CASSEGASFGYEQYF.

This clonotype was seen more than once but under ten times. This chain connects TRBV9 to TRBJ2-1; 10 bases map to TRBD1. Unmatched junction bases numbered 10, after V lost 3 bases and J lost 7 bases. Germline V gene sequence: CDR1 SGDLS, CDR2 YYNGEE. The CDR3 is 16 amino acids. The CDR3 protein is CASSGIGDRGQNEQFF. CDR3 bases: TGTGCCAGCAGCGGAATTGGGGACAGGGGTCAAAATGAGCAGTTCTTC.

The chain uses TRBV6-2 or TRBV6-3 and TRBJ2-5; 7 bases are a match to TRBD1. This CDR3 is 15 amino acids long. The ends lost 7 bases at V and 10 bases at J; junction bases unmatched: 18. CDR1 and CDR2 from the germline V gene are MNHEY and SVGEGT. The CDR3 loop is CASTELGQPDRNQYF. The CDR3 region has the DNA TGTGCCAGCACCGAACTTGGACAGCCGGACAGGAACCAGTACTTC.

The J gene is TRBJ2-3, the V gene TRBV24-1; a possible D gene is TRBD1 (5 bases). With 4 bases removed from V and 2 bases from J, the gap between germline ends came to 12 bases. This CDR3 has 15 amino acids. The V gene's germline CDR1 is KGHDR and CDR2 SFDVKD. The CDR3, as DNA: TGTGCCACCAGTGACAACCGACAGACCACAGATACGCAGTATTTT. Protein: CATSDNRQTTDTQYF.

The chain couples TRBV12-3 or TRBV12-4 to TRBJ2-1, with 9 bases fitting TRBD2. The CDR3 is 15 residues long. The trim removed 7 bases at V and 0 bases at J, leaving 4 bases unmatched. The CDR3 DNA is TGTGCCAGCATTTTTAGCGGGAGCTCCTACAATGAGCAGTTCTTC. It specifies CASIFSGSSYNEQFF.

In regard to this clonotype: At one end the junction does not follow the germline gene, possibly because of a read error. Here the CDR3 reads CDSSQVSDREYTEAFF. The CDR3 DNA follows: TGCGACAGCAGCCAAGTGTCCGACAGGGAATACACTGAAGCTTTCTTT. The chain has TRBV4-1 and TRBJ1-1, with 7 bases matching TRBD1. There are 16 residues in the CDR3. Germline CDR1 and CDR2: MGHRA and YSYEKL.

This chain uses TRBV4-1 with TRBJ2-3, with TRBD2 matching over 8 bases. The CDR3 runs 16 residues. The V and J ends lost 1 base and 6 bases, in that order; junction bases with no gene match: 9. CDR1 and CDR2 (germline): MGHRA, YSYEKL. The CDR3 DNA reads as TGCGCCAGCAGCCAAGTTCTCAAGCGGGAGTGGGATACGCAGTATTTT. It specifies CASSQVLKREWDTQYF.